Below are 11 T cell receptor beta chains sequenced from a single sample in a study of blood T cell repertoires in COVID-19. Profiled with immunoSEQ multiplex PCR; TCRdb holds only in-frame clones, not every one. The sample lists roughly 280,000 clones; about 87% were seen once. Input material: PBMCs or T cells enriched from blood (not recorded which). These receptors were taken from a woman in her fifties or sixties who had recovered from COVID-19.

V is TRBV7-6 and J is TRBJ2-3, with D possibly matching TRBD2 (5 bases). This CDR3 is 15 amino acids long. Germline assignment: CDR1 SGHVS and CDR2 FNYEAQ. With 1 base removed from V and 0 bases from J, the gap between germline ends came to 8 bases. CDR3 protein: CASSLERYSTDTQYF. The CDR3 nucleotides are TGTGCCAGCAGCTTAGAGCGGTATAGCACAGATACGCAGTATTTT.

The chain has TRBV7-9 and TRBJ1-4; no firm D call. Between the trimmed V and J ends, which lost 1 base and 7 bases, there was a span of 10 bases. This CDR3 comprises 14 residues. The V gene's germline CDR1 is SEHNR and CDR2 FQNEAQ (reference sequence). The DNA of the CDR3 is TGTGCCAGCAGCTTAGGCGGTGCAGCTGAAAAACTGTTTTTT. It yields the protein CASSLGGAAEKLFF.

This chain links TRBV6-4 with TRBJ2-1; D possibly corresponds to TRBD2 (6 bases). The germline V and J ends were trimmed by 6 bases and 9 bases, with 18 bases remaining between them. The germline V gene has CDR1 MRHNA and CDR2 SNTAGT. The CDR3 has 14 amino acids. The CDR3 spells CASRKDYLIGEQFF. The CDR3 bases are TGTGCCAGCAGGAAGGACTACCTCATAGGTGAGCAGTTCTTC.

This clone has a single count. The V gene is TRBV7-2, the J gene TRBJ2-1; D perhaps matches TRBD2 (5 bases). The CDR3 extends over 14 amino acids. The ends were cut back, 2 bases at V and 5 bases at J, with 10 bases in the middle. Germline-derived CDR1 and CDR2 are SGHTA and FQGNSA. In DNA, the CDR3 is TGTGCCAGCAGCTTACAGCGGAGCAACAATGAGCAGTTCTTC. It encodes CASSLQRSNNEQFF.

V gene TRBV6-2 or TRBV6-3 combines with J gene TRBJ2-1; D may be TRBD1 (6 bases). Germline V CDR1 and CDR2: MNHEY, SVGEGT. Trimming took 0 bases from V and 3 from J, leaving 21 bases between them. The CDR3 totals 19 residues. In nucleotides, the CDR3 is TGTGCCAGCAGTTACTCGATGATTTGGGGGCGCGGAATCTACAATGAGCAGTTCTTC. Its protein is CASSYSMIWGRGIYNEQFF.

The chain is built from TRBV5-1 and TRBJ1-2; 8 bases align to TRBD1. Germline values: CDR1 SGHRS, CDR2 YFSETQ. The CDR3 loop spans 14 amino acids. The ends lost 4 bases at V and 3 bases at J; junction bases unmatched: 5. CDR3 DNA sequence: TGCGCCAGCAGCCGAGAACAGGGGGACTATGGCTACACCTTC. This translates into CASSREQGDYGYTF.

The chain carries TRBV18 and TRBJ1-1; TRBD1 is a possible D gene (6 bases). Germline lookup yields CDR1 KGHSH and CDR2 LQKENI. The CDR3 totals 14 residues. Trimming stripped 2 bases from V and 3 bases from J, with 10 bases between. The CDR3 sequence: CASSPGEGDTEAFF. The CDR3 coding sequence is TGTGCCAGCTCACCAGGGGAGGGGGACACTGAAGCTTTCTTT.

The CDR3 reads CASSQDNPSGIRNEQFF. CDR3 coding DNA: TGCGCCAGCAGCCAAGATAATCCTAGCGGGATTCGAAATGAGCAGTTCTTC. The V call is TRBV4-1, the J call TRBJ2-1; 9 bases fit TRBD2. V trimming: 0 bases; J trimming: 7 bases; junction bases outside the gene matches: 10. Germline assignment: CDR1 MGHRA and CDR2 YSYEKL. This CDR3 spans 17 amino acids.

This clone appeared a single time. The chain combines TRBV6-2 or TRBV6-3 with TRBJ1-5, with unresolved D. Germline V gene data show CDR1 as MNHEY and CDR2 as SVGEGT. CDR3 length equals 12 residues. Trimming pared 5 bases from V and 6 bases from J, leaving 8 bases between. The CDR3 DNA reads TGTGCCAGCAGTGACCCGGGTCAGCCCCAGCATTTT. Its protein is CASSDPGQPQHF.

The rearrangement links TRBV4-1 to TRBJ1-6, with D possibly being TRBD1 (6 bases). The V gene lost 0 bases and the J gene lost 7 bases, with 13 bases spanning the gap. This CDR3 has 16 amino acids. Germline lookup yields CDR1 MGHRA and CDR2 YSYEKL. In nucleotides, the CDR3 is TGCGCCAGCAGCCAAGACTACAGGGTCGGCAATTCACCCCTCCACTTT. It specifies CASSQDYRVGNSPLHF.

The genes are TRBV19 and TRBJ1-6, with TRBD1 as a possible D gene (6 bases). CDR1 LNHDA and CDR2 SQIVND come from the germline V gene (reference sequence). The CDR3 has 17 amino acids. V lost 3 bases, J lost 14 bases, and 26 bases lay in between. The CDR3 is CASSIDLPRDNFNTLHF. DNA of the CDR3: TGTGCCAGTAGTATCGACCTCCCCCGGGACAACTTTAATACCCTCCACTTT.